Following are 7 T cell receptor beta chains from one sample sequenced in a study of cytomegalovirus exposure and HLA in healthy donors. Using immunoSEQ multiplex PCR, the repertoire was profiled, and TCRdb retains in-frame clones only, with some absent. The sample comprises roughly 150,000 clones, more than 70% of which are singletons, and 9.5% to 13% rests with the top ten. Material for sequencing was PBMCs. These receptors all come from a man younger than 45 in good health and CMV-seropositive.

This clone was detected many times. The CDR3, as DNA: TGTGCCAGCTCACCAAGGCGGCACGAGCAGTACTTC. Encoded protein: CASSPRRHEQYF. The rearrangement joins TRBV18 to TRBJ2-7; D is uncertain. Looked up from germline, CDR1 is KGHSH and CDR2 is LQKENI. This CDR3 contains 12 residues. V lost 2 bases, J lost 5 bases, and 7 bases lay in between. Using reference TRBV18 and TRBJ2-7 for the parts outside the CDR3, the full variable domain is NAGVMQNPRHLVRRRGQEARLRCSPMKGHSHVYWYRQLPEEGLKFMVYLQKENIIDESGMPKERFSAEFPKEGPSILRIQQVVRGDSAAYFCASSPRRHEQYFGPGTRLTVT.

The chain joins TRBV6-5 to TRBJ1-2, with D perhaps matching TRBD1 (5 bases). This CDR3 is 14 amino acids long. Germline V gene data show CDR1 as MNHEY and CDR2 as SVGAGI. V dropped 8 bases and J dropped 3 bases, with 16 bases sitting between them. CDR3 in amino acids: CASAAAGGYYGYTF. The CDR3 DNA reads as TGTGCCAGCGCGGCAGCCGGGGGTTACTATGGCTACACCTTC.

The chain links TRBV9 to TRBJ1-6; 9 nucleotides align to TRBD1. The junction had 8 bases not matched to a gene; V was cut back by 3 bases and J by 10 bases. The CDR3 extends over 15 amino acids. CDR1 SGDLS and CDR2 YYNGEE come from the germline V gene. The CDR3 is CASSERDREFSPLHF. CDR3 DNA: TGTGCCAGCAGCGAAAGGGACAGGGAGTTCTCACCCCTCCACTTT.

CDR3 residues: CASSLMAGGGEKLFF. CDR3 in DNA: TGTGCCAGCAGTTTGATGGCCGGAGGAGGGGAAAAACTGTTTTTT. V gene TRBV28 combines with J gene TRBJ1-4; unclear D gene. Germline CDR1 MDHEN, CDR2 SYDVKM. The CDR3 runs to 15 residues. Trimming cost V 3 bases and J 8 bases, with 16 bases left between them.

The J gene is TRBJ1-5, the V gene TRBV15; possibly TRBD1 for D (6 bases). The CDR3 has 15 amino acids. The V end lost 8 bases, the J end lost 3 bases, and 17 bases lay between the germline ends. Germline V gene sequence: CDR1 LNHNV, CDR2 YYDKDF (reference sequence). The CDR3, as DNA: TGTGCCACCCACAGGGACGGGTCAGTCAATCAGCCCCAGCATTTT. It yields the protein CATHRDGSVNQPQHF.

This chain links TRBV7-3 with TRBJ2-5; possibly TRBD1 for D (6 bases). This CDR3 is built from 13 residues. Germline CDR1 is SGHTA and CDR2 is FQGTGA. Trimming pared 5 bases from V and 4 bases from J, leaving 11 bases between. The CDR3 DNA reads TGTGCCAGCAGCCCTCAGGGGAGAGAGACCCAGTACTTC. Encoded protein: CASSPQGRETQYF.

The chain is built from TRBV7-8 and TRBJ2-1, with 9 positions matching TRBD2. This CDR3 region has 18 residues. CDR1 is SGHVS and CDR2 is FQNEAQ in the germline V gene. V shed 5 bases and J 7 bases; nucleotides not matched to a gene: 18. This CDR3 reads CASSPIKGREGLRNEQFF. CDR3 nucleotides: TGTGCCAGCAGCCCGATCAAGGGGCGGGAGGGCCTCAGGAATGAGCAGTTCTTC.